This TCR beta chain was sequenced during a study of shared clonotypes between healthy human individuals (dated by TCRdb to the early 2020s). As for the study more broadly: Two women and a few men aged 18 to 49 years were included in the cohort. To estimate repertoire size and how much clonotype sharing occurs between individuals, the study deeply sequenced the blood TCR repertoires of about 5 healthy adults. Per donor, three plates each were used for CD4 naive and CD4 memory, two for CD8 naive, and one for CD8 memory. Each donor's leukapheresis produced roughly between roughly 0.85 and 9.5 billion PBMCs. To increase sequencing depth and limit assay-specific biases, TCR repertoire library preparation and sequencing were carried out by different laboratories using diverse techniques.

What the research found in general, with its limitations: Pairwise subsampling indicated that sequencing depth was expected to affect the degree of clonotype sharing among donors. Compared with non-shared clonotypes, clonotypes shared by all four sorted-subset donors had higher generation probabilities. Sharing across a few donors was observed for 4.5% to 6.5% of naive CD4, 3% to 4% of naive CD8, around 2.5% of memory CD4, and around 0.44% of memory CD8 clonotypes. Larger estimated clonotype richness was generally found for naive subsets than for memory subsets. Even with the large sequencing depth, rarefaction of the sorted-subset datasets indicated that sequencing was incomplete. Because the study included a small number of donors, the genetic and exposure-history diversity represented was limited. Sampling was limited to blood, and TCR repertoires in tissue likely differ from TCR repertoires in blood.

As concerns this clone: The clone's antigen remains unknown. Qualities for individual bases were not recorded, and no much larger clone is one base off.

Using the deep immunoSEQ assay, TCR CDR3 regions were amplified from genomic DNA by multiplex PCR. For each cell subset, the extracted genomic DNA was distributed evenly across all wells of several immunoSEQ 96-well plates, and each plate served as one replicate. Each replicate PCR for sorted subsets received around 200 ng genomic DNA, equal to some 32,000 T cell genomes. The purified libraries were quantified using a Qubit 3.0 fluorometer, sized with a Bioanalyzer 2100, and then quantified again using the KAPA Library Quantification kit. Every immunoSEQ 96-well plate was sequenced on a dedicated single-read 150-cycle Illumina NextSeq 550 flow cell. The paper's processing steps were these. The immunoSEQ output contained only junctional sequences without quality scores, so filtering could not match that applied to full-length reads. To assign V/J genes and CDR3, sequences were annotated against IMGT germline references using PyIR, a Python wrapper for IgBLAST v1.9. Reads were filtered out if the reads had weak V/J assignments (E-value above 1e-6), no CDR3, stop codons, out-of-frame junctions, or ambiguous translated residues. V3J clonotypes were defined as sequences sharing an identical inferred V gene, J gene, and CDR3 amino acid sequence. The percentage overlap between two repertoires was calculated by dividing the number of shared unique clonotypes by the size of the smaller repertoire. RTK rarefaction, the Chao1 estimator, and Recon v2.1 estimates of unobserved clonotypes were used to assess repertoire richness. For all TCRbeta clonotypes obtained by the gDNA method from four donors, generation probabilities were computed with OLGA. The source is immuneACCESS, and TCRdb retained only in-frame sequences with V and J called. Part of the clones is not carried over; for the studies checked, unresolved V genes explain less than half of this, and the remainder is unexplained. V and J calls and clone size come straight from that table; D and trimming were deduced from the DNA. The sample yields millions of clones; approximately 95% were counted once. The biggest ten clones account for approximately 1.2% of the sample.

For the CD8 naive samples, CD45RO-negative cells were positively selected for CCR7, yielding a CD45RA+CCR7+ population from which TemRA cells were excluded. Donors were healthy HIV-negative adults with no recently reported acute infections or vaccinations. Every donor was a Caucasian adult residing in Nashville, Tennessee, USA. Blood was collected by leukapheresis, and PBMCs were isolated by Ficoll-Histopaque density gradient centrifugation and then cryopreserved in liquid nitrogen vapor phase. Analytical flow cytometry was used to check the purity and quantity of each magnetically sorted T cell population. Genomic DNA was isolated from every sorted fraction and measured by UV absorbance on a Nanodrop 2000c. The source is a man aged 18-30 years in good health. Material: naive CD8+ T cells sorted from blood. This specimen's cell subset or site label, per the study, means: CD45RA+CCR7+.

The CDR3 in this case is CASSLQTGTNEKLFF. The nucleotide sequence reads TGTGCCAGCAGCTTGCAAACAGGGACTAATGAAAAACTGTTTTTT. The sequence links TRBV5-6 to TRBJ1-4; TRBD1 could be the D gene, as 6 bases match. The junction shows trimming of 1 base on V and 2 bases on J, plus 9 bases between the germline ends. Sequences SGHDT (CDR1) and YYEEEE (CDR2) are obtained from the germline V gene. The CDR3 starts with the cysteine, ends with the phenylalanine, and has 15 residues. CDR3 DNA is the only sequence kept; it has 45 bases, read in frame from the first base. The variable domain in full, with residues beyond the CDR3 obtained from the reference TRBV5-6 and TRBJ1-4 genes, is DAGVTQSPTHLIKTRGQQVTLRCSPKSGHDTVSWYQQALGQGPQFIFQYYEEEERQRGNFPDRFSGHQFPNYSSELNVNALLLGDSALYLCASSLQTGTNEKLFFGSGTQLSVL.